The sequence of this T cell receptor (beta chain) was determined in a study of regulatory T cells in long-lasting Graves disease. This CDR3 has 14 residues. Germline CDR1 is DFQATT and CDR2 is SNEGSKA (reference sequence). Trimming removed 3 bases at V and 7 bases at J, with 13 bases between. TCR beta libraries were built with iRepertoire HTBI primers and Arm-PCR of CDR3 regions. TCRdb re-derived calls from the multiplex PCR reads in MiXCR, one entry per CDR3 protein. Of over 200,000 distinct CDR3 sequences detected, around a sixth appear once; the ten largest clones hold around 15%. As to time point: newly diagnosed GD, antithyroid drugs for less than 3 months. Scientists built the TCR library using RNA that was extracted from PBMCs. This clonotype was counted many times. These same records also appear under a second study, on T cells in Graves' hyperthyroidism and ophthalmopathy.

This receptor was obtained from a woman aged 25 to 45 with Graves disease. This chain links TRBV20-1 with TRBJ1-6; D may be TRBD1 (6 bases). The input for sequencing was peripheral blood mononuclear cells (PBMCs), taken at new diagnosis, from a patient treated with antithyroid drugs. The CDR3 is CSARPGEVNSPLHF. CDR3 bases: TGCAGTGCTAGGCCAGGGGAGGTGAATTCACCCCTCCACTTT.